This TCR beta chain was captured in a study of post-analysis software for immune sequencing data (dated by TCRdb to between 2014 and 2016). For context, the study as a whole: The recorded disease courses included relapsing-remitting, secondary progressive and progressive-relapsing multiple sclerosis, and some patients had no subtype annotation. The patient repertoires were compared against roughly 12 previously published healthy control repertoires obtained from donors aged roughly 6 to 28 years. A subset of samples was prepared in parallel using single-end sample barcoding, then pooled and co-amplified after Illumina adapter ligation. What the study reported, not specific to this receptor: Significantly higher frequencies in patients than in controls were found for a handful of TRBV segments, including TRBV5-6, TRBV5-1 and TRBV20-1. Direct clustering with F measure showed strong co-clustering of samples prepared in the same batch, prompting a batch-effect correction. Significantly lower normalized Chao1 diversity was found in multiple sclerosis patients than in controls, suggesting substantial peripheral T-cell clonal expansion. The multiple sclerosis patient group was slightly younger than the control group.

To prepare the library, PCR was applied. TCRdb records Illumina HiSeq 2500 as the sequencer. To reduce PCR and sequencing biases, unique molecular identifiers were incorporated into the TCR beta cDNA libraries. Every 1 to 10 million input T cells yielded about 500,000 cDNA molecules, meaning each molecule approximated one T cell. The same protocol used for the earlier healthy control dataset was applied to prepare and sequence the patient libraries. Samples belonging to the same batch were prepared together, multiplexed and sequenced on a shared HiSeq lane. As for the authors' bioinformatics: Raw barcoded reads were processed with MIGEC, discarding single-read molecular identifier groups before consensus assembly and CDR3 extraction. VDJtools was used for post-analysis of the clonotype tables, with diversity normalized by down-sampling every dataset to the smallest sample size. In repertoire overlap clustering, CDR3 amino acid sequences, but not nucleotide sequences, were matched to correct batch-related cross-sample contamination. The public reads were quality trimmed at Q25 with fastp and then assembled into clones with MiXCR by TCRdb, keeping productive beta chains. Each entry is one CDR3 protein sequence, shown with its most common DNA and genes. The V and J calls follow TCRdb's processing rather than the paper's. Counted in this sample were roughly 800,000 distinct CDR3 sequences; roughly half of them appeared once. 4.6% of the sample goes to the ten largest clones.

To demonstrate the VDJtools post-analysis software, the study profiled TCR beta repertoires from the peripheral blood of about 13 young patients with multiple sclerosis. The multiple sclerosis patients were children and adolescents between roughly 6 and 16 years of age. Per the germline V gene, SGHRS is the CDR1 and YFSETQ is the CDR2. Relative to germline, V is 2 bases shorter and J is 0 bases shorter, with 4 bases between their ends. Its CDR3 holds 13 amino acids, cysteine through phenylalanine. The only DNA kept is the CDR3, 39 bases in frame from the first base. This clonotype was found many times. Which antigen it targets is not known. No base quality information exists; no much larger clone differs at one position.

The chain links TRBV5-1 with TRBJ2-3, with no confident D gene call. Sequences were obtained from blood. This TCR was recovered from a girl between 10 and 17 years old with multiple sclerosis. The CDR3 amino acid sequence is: CASSFGSTDTQYF. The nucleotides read TGCGCCAGCAGCTTTGGAAGCACAGATACGCAGTATTTT.